A single sample is the source of the 2 T cell receptor beta chains below, sequenced in a study of T cell changes during pregnancy in multiple sclerosis. TCRdb's copy holds only in-frame clones and misses some; the assay was immunoSEQ multiplex PCR. The sample shows about 40,000 clones, around 93% of them seen only once. Here the sequenced sample was CD4+ T cells from peripheral blood mononuclear cells, taken before pregnancy. The receptors derive from a female donor with multiple sclerosis, enrolled in a pregnancy study.

V gene TRBV7-9 combines with J gene TRBJ2-2, with 7 bases identical to TRBD1. Germline V gives CDR1 SEHNR, CDR2 FQNEAQ (reference sequence). Trimming at V came to 5 bases and at J to 4 bases, leaving 7 bases not matched to a gene. The CDR3 has 15 amino acids. The DNA of the CDR3 is TGTGCCAGCAGCCGCGAGCGACAGGGCACCGGGGAGCTGTTTTTT. Translating it yields CASSRERQGTGELFF.

The chain carries TRBV4-2 and TRBJ1-2; 7 nucleotides agree with TRBD1. This CDR3 has 13 residues. Germline V gene data show CDR1 as LGHNA and CDR2 as YNFKEQ. The junction had 7 bases not matched to a gene; V was cut back by 8 bases and J by 4 bases. CDR3 sequence (DNA): TGTGCCAGCGAGACAGGGAGCGGCTATGGCTACACCTTC. It translates to CASETGSGYGYTF.